This T cell receptor beta chain appears in the sequencing data of a study of shared clonotypes between healthy human individuals. The study, taken as a whole, reports: Sharing of clonotypes among donors was expected to vary with sequencing depth. Few donors restricted represented genetic and exposure-history diversity.

Concerning this clone: Its matching antigen is unknown.

Germline V CDR1 and CDR2: SGHTA, FQGTGA. This CDR3 comprises 15 residues. The V segment lost 5 bases and the J segment 6 bases; nucleotides outside the gene matches: 9. Unsorted PBMC DNA was run through sequencing on ten immunoSEQ deep assay plates. Study processing details: ImmunoSEQ supplied junction-only sequences lacking quality scores, so filtering was different. Clones were sequenced by immunoSEQ multiplex PCR, and TCRdb holds only the in-frame ones, with some missing. The DNA gave D and trimming, while V, J and clone size come from that table. The repertoire has 400,000 to 500,000 clones, less than 80% of them found once; the top ten carry roughly 13%.

The origin of this receptor is a woman between 40 and 50 years old in good health. Some clones in this sample may be carry-over from other donors' samples. The gene calls are TRBV7-3 and TRBJ2-1; 8 bases are a match to TRBD1. The sample taken for sequencing was PBMCs. The CDR3, as DNA: TGTGCCAGCAGCCCTTCCGTCGACAGGGGCAATGAGCAGTTCTTC. Amino acids: CASSPSVDRGNEQFF.